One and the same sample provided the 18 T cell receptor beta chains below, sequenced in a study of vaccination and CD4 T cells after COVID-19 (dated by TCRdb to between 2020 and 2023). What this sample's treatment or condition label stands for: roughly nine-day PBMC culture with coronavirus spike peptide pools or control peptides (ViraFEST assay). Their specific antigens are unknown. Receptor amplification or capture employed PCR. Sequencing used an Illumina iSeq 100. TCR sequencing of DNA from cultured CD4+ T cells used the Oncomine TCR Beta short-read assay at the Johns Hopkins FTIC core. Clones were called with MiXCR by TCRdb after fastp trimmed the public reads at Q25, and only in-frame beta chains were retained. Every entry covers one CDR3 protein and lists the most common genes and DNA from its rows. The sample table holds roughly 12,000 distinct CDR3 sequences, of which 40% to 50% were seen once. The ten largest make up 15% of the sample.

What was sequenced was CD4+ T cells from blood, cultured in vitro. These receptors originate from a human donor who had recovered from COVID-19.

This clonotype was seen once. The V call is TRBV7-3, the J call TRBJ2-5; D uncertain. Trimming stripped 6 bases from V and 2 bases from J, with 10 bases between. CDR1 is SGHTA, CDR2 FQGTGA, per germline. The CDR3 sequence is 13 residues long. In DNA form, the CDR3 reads TGTGCCAGCAGTTTGACTCTACAAGAGACCCAGTACTTC. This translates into CASSLTLQETQYF.

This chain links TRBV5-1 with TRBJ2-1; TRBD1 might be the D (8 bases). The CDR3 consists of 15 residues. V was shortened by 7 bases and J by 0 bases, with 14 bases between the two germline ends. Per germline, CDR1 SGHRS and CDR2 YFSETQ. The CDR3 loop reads CASQGAGASYNEQFF. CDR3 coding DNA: TGCGCCAGCCAGGGGGCGGGAGCCTCCTACAATGAGCAGTTCTTC.

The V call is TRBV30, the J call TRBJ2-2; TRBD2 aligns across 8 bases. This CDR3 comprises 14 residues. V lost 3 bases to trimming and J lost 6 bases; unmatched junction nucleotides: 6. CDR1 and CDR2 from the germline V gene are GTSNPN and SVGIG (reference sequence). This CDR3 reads CAWRGTSGAGELFF. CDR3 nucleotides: TGTGCCTGGAGGGGGACTAGTGGTGCCGGGGAGCTGTTTTTT. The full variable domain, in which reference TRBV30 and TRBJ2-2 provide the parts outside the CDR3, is SQTIHQWPATLVQPVGSPLSLECTVEGTSNPNLYWYRQAAGRGLQLLFYSVGIGQISSEVPQNLSASRPQDRQFILSSKKLLLSDSGFYLCAWRGTSGAGELFFGEGSRLTVL.

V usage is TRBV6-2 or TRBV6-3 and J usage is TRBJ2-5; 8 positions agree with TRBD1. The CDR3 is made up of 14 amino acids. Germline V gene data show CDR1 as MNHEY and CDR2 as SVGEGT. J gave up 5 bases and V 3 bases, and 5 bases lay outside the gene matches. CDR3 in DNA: TGTGCCAGCAGTTATTCGGACAGGGTCGAGACCCAGTACTTC. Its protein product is CASSYSDRVETQYF.

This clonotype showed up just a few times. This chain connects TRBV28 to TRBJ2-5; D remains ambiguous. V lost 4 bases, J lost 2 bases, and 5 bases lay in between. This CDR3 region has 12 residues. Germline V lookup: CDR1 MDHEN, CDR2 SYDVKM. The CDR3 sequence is CASSSSQETQYF. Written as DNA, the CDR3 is TGTGCCAGCAGTTCTTCTCAAGAGACCCAGTACTTC.

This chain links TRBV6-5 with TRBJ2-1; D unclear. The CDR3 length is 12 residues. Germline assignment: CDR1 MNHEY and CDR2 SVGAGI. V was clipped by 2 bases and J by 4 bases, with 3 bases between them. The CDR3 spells CASSYSYNEQFF. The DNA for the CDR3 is TGTGCCAGCAGTTACAGTTACAATGAGCAGTTCTTC.

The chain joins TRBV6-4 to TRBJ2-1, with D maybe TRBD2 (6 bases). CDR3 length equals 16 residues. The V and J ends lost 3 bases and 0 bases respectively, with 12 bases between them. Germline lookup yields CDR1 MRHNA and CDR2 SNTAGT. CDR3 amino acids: CASSESGSSSYNEQFF. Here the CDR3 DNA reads TGTGCCAGCAGTGAAAGCGGGTCAAGCTCCTACAATGAGCAGTTCTTC.

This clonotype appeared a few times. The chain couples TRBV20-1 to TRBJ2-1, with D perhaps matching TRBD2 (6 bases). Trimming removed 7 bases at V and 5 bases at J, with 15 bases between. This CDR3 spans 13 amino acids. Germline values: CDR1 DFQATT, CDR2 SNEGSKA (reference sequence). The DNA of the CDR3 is TGCAGTGGTGCGGGACTGATCAACAATGAGCAGTTCTTC. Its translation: CSGAGLINNEQFF.

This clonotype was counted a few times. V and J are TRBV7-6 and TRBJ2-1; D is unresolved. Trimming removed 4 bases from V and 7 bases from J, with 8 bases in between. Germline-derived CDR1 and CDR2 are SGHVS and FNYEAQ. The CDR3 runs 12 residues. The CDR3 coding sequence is TGTGCCAGCAGCTCCTTATCGAATGAGCAGTTCTTC. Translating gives CASSSLSNEQFF.

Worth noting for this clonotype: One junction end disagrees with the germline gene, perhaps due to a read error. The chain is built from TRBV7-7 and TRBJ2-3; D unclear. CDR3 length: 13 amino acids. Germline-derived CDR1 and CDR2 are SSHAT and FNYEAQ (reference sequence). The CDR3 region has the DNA TGTGCTAGCAGCTTAGACCCGGCAGATACGCAGTATTTT. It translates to CASSLDPADTQYF.

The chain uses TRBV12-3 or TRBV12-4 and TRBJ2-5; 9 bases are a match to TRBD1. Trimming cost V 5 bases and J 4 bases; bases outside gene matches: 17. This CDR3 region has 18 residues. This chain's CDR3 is CASSQGRDRVGGLETQYF. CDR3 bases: TGTGCCAGCAGTCAGGGCCGGGACAGGGTCGGGGGTCTAGAGACCCAGTACTTC.

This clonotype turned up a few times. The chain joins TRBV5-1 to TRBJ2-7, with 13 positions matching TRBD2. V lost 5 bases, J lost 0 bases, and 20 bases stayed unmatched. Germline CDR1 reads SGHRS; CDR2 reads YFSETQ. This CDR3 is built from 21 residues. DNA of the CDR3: TGCGCCAGCAGGGGACCCCTTTCGACTAGCGGGAGGCACACTATCTCCTACGAGCAGTACTTC. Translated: CASRGPLSTSGRHTISYEQYF.

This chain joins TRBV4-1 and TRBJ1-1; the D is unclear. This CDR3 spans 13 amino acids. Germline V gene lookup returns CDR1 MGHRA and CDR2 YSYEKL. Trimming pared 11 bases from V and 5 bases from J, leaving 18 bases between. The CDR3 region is CASLGNKVTEAFF. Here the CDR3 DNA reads TGCGCCTCATTGGGGAATAAGGTAACTGAAGCTTTCTTT.

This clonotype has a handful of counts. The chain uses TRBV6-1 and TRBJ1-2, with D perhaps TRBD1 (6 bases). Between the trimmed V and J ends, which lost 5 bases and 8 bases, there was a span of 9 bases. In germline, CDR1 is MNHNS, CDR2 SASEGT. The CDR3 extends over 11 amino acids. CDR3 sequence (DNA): TGTGCCAGCAGTCCGGGGGGCGGCTACACCTTC. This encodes CASSPGGGYTF.

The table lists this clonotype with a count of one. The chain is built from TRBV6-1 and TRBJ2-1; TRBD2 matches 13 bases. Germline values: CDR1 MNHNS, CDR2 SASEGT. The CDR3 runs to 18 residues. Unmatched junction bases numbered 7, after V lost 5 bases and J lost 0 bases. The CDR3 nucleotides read TGTGCCAGCAGTAGCGGCCGGACTAGCGGGAGCTCCTACAATGAGCAGTTCTTC. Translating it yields CASSSGRTSGSSYNEQFF.

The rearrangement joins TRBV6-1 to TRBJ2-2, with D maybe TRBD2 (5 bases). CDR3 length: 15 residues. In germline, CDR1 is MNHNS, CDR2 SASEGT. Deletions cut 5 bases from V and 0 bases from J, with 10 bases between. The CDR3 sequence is CASSLLDTNTGELFF. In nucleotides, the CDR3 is TGTGCCAGCAGTTTACTAGATACGAACACCGGGGAGCTGTTTTTT.

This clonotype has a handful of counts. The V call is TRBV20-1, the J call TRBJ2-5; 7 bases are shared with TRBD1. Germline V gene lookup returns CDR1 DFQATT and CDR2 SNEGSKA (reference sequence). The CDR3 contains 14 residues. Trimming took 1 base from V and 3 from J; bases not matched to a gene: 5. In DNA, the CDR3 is TGCAGTGCTAGAGGACAGGGTTACGAAGAGACCCAGTACTTC. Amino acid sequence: CSARGQGYEETQYF.

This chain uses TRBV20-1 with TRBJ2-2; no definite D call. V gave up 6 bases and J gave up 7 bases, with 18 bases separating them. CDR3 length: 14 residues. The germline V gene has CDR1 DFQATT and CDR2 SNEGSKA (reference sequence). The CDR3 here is CSASRAPGRGELFF. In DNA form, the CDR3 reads TGCAGTGCCTCCCGCGCCCCGGGTCGCGGGGAGCTGTTTTTT.